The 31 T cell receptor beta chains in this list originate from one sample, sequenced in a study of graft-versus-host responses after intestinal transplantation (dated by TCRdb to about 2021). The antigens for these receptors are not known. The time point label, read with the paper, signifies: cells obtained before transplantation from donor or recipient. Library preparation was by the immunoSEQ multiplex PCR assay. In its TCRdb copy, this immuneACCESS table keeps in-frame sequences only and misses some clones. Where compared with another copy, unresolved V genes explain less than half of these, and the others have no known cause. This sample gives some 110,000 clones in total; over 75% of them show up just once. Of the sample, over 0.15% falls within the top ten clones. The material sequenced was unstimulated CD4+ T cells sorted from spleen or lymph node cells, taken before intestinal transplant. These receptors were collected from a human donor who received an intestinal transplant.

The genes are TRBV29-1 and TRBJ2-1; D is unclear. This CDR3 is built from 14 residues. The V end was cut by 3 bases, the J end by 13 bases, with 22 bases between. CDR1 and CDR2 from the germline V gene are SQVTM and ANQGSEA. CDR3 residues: CSVDINPRGRSQFF. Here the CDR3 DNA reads TGCAGCGTTGACATAAACCCTCGTGGCCGTTCCCAGTTCTTC.

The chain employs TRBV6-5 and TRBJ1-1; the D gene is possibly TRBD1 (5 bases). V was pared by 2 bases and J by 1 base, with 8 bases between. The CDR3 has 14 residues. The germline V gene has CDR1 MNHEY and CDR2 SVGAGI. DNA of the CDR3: TGTGCCAGCAGTTACGTAGGGGAGAACACTGAAGCTTTCTTT. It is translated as CASSYVGENTEAFF.

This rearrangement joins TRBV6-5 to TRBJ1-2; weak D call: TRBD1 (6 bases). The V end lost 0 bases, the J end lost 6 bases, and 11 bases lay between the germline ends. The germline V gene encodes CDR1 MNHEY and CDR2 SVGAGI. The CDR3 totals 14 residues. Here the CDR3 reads CASSYSTQGNGYTF. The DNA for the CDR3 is TGTGCCAGCAGTTACTCGACACAGGGTAATGGCTACACCTTC.

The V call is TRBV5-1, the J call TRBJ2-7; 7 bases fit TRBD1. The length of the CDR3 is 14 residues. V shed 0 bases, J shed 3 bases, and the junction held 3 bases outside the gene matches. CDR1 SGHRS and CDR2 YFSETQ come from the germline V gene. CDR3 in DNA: TGCGCCAGCAGCTTGGACAGGGGCTTCTACGAGCAGTACTTC. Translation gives CASSLDRGFYEQYF.

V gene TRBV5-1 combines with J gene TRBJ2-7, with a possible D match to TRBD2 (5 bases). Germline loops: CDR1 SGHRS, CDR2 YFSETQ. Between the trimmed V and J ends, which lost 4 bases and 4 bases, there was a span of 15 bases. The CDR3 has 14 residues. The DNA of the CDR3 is TGCGCCAGCAGCCCGGGATTCCGGCAATACGAGCAGTACTTC. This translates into CASSPGFRQYEQYF. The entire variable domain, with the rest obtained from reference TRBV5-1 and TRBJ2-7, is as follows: KAGVTQTPRYLIKTRGQQVTLSCSPISGHRSVSWYQQTPGQGLQFLFEYFSETQRNKGNFPGRFSGRQFSNSRSEMNVSTLELGDSALYLCASSPGFRQYEQYFGPGTRLTVT.

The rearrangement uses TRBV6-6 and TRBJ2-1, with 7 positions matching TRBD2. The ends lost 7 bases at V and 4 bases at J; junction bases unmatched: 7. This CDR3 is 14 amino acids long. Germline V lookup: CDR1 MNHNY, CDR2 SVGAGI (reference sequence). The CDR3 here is CASTPSSGYNEQFF. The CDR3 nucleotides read TGTGCCAGCACCCCGAGTAGCGGGTACAATGAGCAGTTCTTC.

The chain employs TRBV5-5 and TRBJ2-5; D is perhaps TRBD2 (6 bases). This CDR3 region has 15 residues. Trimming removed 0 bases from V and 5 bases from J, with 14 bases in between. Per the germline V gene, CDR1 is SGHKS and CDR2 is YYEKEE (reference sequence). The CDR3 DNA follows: TGTGCCAGCAGCTTGGGAGGGGAGGTCTATGAGACCCAGTACTTC. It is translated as CASSLGGEVYETQYF.

CDR3 residues: CASSWTGGFEKLFF. The CDR3 nucleotides read TGTGCCAGCTCCTGGACAGGGGGCTTCGAAAAACTGTTTTTT. The chain has TRBV18 and TRBJ1-4, with 11 bases lining up with TRBD1. V trimming: 6 bases; J trimming: 8 bases; junction bases outside the gene matches: 5. The CDR3 has 14 residues. The germline CDR1 and CDR2 sequences are KGHSH and LQKENI.

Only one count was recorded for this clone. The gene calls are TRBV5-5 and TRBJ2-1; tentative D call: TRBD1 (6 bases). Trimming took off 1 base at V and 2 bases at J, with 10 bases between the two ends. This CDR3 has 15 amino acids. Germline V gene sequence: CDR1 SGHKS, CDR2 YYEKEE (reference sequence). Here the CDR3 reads CASSLNRDTYNEQFF. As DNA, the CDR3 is TGTGCCAGCAGCTTGAACCGGGACACCTACAATGAGCAGTTCTTC.

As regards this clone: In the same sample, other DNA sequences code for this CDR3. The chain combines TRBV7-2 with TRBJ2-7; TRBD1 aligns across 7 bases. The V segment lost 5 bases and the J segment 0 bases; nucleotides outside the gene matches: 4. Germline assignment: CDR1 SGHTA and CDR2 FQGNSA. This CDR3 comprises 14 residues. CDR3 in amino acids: CASSPRTGSYEQYF. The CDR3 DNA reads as TGTGCCAGCAGCCCCCGGACAGGCTCCTACGAGCAGTACTTC.

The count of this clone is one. The CDR3 coding sequence is TGTGCCAGCAGTCTAACTAGCGTCAGCTCCTACAATGAGCAGTTCTTC. Translating gives CASSLTSVSSYNEQFF. The chain carries TRBV7-6 and TRBJ2-1, with 7 bases fitting TRBD2. CDR1 and CDR2 (germline): SGHVS, FNYEAQ. The CDR3 consists of 16 residues. With V trimmed by 6 bases and J by 0 bases, 8 bases remained unmatched.

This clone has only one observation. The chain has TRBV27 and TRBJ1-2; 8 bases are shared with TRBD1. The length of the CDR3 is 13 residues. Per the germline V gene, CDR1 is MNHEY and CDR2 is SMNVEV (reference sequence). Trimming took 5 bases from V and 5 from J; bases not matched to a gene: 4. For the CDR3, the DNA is TGTGCCAGCAGTCCGAGGACAGGGTATGGCTACACCTTC. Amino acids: CASSPRTGYGYTF.

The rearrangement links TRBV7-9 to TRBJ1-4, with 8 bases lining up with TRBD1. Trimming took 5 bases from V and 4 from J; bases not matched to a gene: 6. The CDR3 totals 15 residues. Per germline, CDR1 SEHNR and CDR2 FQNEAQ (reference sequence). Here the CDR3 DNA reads TGTGCCAGCAGCCCCGGACAGGGTCTTAATGAAAAACTGTTTTTT. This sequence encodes CASSPGQGLNEKLFF.

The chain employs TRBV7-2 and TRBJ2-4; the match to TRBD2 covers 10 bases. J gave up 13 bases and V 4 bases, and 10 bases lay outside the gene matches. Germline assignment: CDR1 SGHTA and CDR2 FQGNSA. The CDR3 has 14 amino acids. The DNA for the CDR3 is TGTGCCAGCAGCTCAGGGACTAGCGCCCTGTCCCAGTACTTC. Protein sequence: CASSSGTSALSQYF.

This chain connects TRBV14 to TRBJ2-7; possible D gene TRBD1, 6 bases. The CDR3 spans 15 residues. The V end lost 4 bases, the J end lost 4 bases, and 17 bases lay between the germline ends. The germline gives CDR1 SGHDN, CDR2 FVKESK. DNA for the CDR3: TGTGCCAGCAGCCTCGCCCCCGGGACATCTTACGAGCAGTACTTC. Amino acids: CASSLAPGTSYEQYF.

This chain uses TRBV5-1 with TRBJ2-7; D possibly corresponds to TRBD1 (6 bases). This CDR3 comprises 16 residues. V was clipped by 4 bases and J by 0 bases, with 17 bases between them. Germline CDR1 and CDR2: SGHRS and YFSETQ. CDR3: CASSLSGTPSSYEQYF. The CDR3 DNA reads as TGCGCCAGCAGCCTCTCCGGGACACCTAGCTCCTACGAGCAGTACTTC.

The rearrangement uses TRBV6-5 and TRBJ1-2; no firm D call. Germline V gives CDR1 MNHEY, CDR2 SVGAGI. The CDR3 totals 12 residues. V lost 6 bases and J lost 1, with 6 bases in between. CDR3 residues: CASRQFNYGYTF. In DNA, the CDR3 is TGTGCCAGCAGGCAGTTTAACTATGGCTACACCTTC.

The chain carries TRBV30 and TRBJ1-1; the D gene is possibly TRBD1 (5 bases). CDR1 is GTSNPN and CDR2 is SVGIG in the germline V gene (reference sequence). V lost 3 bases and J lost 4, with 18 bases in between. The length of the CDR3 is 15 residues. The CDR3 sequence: CAWRRSPGWGTEAFF. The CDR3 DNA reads TGTGCCTGGAGAAGGTCCCCAGGGTGGGGCACTGAAGCTTTCTTT.

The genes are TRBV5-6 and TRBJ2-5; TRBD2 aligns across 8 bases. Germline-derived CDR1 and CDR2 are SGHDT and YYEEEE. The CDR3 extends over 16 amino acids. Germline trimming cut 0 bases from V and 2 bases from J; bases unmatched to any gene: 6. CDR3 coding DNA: TGTGCCAGCAGCTTGGAGTTTCGGGGGGGGCAAGAGACCCAGTACTTC. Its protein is CASSLEFRGGQETQYF.

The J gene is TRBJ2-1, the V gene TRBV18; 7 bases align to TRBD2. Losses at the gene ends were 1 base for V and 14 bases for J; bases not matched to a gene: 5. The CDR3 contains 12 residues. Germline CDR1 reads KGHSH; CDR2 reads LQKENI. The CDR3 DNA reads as TGTGCCAGCTCACCACTTGGGACTAAAGAGTTCTTC. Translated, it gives CASSPLGTKEFF.

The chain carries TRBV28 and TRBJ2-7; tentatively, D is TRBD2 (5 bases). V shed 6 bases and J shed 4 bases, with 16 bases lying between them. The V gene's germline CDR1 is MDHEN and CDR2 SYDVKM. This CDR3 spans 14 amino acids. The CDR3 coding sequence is TGTGCCAGCAGCCGACTAATCGGGTCGTACGAGCAGTACTTC. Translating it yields CASSRLIGSYEQYF.

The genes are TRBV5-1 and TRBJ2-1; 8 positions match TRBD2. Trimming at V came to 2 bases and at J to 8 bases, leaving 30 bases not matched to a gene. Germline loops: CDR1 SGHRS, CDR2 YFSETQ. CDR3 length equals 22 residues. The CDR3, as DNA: TGCGCCAGCAGCTTATCCGACCGGACAGTCAGAGAAGCGGGAGCCACGTACGATGAGCAGTTCTTC. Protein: CASSLSDRTVREAGATYDEQFF.

This CDR3 reads CASSLGGADSGNTIYF. The CDR3 DNA follows: TGTGCCAGCAGCTTAGGGGGCGCCGACTCTGGAAACACCATATATTTT. The chain couples TRBV7-2 to TRBJ1-3; perhaps TRBD1 as D (5 bases). Germline V gene data show CDR1 as SGHTA and CDR2 as FQGNSA. CDR3 size: 16 residues. The V gene lost 1 base and the J gene lost 0 bases, with 10 bases spanning the gap.

The CDR3 DNA reads as TGTGCCAGCAGTCCCTATGACACCCCTAGCACAGATACGCAGTATTTT. Translating gives CASSPYDTPSTDTQYF. The chain combines TRBV27 with TRBJ2-3, with D unresolved. Germline lookup yields CDR1 MNHEY and CDR2 SMNVEV (reference sequence). The CDR3 runs 16 residues. Trimming took 5 bases from V and 0 from J, leaving 15 bases between them.

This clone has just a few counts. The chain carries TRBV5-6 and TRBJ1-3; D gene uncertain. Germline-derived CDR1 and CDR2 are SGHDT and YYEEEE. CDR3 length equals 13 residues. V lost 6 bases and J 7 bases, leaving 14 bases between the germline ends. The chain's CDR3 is CASTSTPLNTIYF. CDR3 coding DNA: TGTGCCAGCACCTCCACACCGCTGAACACCATATATTTT.

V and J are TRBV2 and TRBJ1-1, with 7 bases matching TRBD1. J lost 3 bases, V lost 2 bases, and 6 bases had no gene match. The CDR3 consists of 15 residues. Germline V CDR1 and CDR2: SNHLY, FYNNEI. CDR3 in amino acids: CASSELTGMDTEAFF. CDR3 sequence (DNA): TGTGCCAGCAGTGAATTGACAGGGATGGACACTGAAGCTTTCTTT.

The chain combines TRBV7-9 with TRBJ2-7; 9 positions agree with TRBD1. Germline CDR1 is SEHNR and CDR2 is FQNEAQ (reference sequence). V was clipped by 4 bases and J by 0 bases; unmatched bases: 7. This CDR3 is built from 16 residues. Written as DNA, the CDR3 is TGTGCCAGCAGCTATTACAGGGGGCCGCTCTCCTACGAGCAGTACTTC. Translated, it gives CASSYYRGPLSYEQYF.

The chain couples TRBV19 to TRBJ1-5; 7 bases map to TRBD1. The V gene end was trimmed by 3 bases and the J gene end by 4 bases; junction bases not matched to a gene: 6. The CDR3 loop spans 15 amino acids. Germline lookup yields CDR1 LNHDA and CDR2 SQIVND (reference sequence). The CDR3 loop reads CASSIGTEPNQPQHF. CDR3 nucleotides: TGTGCCAGTAGTATCGGGACAGAACCAAATCAGCCCCAGCATTTT. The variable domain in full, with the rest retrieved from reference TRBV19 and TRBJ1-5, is DGGITQSPKYLFRKEGQNVTLSCEQNLNHDAMYWYRQDPGQGLRLIYYSQIVNDFQKGDIAEGYSVSREKKESFPLTVTSAQKNPTAFYLCASSIGTEPNQPQHFGDGTRLSIL.

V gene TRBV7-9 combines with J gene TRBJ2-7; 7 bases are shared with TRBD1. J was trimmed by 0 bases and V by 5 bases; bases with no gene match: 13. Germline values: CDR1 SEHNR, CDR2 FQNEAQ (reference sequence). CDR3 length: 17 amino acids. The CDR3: CASSRGTVSTGSYEQYF. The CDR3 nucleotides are TGTGCCAGCAGCCGAGGGACAGTCTCGACGGGCTCCTACGAGCAGTACTTC.

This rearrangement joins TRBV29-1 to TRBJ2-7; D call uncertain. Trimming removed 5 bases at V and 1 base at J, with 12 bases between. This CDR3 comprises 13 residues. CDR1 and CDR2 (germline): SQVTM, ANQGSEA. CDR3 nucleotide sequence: TGCAGCGTTCTTCCACAGTCGTCCTACGAGCAGTACTTC. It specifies CSVLPQSSYEQYF.

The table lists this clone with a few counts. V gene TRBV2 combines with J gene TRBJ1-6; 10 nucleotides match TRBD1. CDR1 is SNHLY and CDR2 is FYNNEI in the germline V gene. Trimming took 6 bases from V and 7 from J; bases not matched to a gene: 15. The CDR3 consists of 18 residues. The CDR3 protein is CASSRTGGSGEWNSPLHF. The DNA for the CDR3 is TGTGCCAGCAGCCGGACAGGGGGTTCCGGGGAGTGGAATTCACCCCTCCACTTT.